This TCR beta chain derives from a study of cytomegalovirus exposure and HLA in healthy donors. Study-wide results and caveats: It has been reported that TCR beta sequences accurately predicted the HLA-A and HLA-B alleles of most subjects. Among TCR beta chains, those listed as cytomegalovirus-associated numbered about 150. It emerged from a later analysis that several of the most significant clusters appeared to be linked to common viral pathogens. TRBV6-2, TRBV6-3 and some other V segments were excluded as indistinguishable.

Between the trimmed V and J ends, which lost 4 bases and 10 bases, there was a span of 7 bases. The CDR3 is made up of 10 amino acids. Looked up from germline, CDR1 is DFQATT and CDR2 is SNEGSKA (reference sequence). Concerning this clone: The antigen is not known.

In the PCR, 60 Vbeta and 13 Jbeta primers were used. Libraries were prepared by immunoSEQ multiplex PCR; TCRdb keeps only in-frame clonotypes and omits some of them. The sample lists about 130,000 clones; 17% were seen once. The sample taken for sequencing was PBMCs. The source of this sequence is a female donor in good health and CMV-seropositive. This chain uses TRBV20-1 with TRBJ1-4, with unresolved D. The CDR3 DNA reads TGCAGTGCTACAGGCCGAAAACTGTTTTTT. It codes for CSATGRKLFF.